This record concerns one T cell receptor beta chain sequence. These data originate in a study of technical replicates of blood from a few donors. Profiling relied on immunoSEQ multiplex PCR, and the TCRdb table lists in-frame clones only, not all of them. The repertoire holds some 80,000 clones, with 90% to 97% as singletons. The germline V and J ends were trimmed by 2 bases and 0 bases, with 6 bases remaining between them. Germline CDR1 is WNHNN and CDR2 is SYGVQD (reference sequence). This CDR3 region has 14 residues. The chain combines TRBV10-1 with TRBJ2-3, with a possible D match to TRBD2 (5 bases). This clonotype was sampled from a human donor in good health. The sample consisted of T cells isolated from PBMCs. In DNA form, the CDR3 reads TGCGCCAGCAGTGAGGGAGGTAGCACAGATACGCAGTATTTT. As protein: CASSEGGSTDTQYF.